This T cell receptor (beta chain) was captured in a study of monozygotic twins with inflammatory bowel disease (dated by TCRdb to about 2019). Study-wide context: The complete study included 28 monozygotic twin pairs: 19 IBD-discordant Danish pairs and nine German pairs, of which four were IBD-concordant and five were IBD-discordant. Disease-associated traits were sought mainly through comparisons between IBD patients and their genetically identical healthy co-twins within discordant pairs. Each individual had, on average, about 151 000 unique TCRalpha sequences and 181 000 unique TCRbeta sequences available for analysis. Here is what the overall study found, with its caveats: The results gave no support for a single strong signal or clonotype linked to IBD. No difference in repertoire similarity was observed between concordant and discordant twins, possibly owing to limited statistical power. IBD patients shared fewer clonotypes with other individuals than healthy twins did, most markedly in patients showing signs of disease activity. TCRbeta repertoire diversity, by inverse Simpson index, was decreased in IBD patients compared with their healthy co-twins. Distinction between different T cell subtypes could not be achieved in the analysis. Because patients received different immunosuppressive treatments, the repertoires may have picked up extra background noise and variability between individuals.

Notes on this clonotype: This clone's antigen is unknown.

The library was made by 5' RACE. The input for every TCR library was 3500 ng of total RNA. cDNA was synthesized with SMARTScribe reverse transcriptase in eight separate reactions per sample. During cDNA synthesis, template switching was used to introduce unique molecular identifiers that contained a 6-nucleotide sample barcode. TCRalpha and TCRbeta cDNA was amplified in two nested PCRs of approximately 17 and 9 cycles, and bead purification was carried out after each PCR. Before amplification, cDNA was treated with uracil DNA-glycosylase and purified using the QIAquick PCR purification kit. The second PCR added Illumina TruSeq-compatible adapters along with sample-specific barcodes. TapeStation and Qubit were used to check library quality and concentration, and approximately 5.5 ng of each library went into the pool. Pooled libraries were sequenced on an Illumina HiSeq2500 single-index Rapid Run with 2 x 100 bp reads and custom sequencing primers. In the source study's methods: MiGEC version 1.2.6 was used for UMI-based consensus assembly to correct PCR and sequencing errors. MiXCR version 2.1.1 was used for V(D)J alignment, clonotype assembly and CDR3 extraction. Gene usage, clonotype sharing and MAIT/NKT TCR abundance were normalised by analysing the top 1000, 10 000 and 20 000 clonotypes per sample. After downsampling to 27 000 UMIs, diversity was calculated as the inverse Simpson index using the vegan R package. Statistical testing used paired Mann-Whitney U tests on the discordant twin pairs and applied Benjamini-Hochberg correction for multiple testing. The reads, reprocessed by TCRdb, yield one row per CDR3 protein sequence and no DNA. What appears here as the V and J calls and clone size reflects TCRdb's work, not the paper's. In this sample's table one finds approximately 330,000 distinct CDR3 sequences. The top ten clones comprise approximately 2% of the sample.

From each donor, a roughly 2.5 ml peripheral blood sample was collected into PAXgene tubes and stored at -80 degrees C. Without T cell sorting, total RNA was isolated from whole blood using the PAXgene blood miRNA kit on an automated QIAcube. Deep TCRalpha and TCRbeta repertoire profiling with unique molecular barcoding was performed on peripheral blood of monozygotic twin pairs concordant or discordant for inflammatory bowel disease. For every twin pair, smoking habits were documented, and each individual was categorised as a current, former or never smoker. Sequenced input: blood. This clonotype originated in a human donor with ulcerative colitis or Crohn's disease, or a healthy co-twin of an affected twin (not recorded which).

This receptor has the CDR3 CAIRGTGSEEQYF. This chain is built from TRBV10-3 and TRBJ2-7; lacking DNA, the TRBD1 call made by TCRdb goes unchecked. The CDR3 holds 13 amino acids from the cysteine to the phenylalanine. The nucleotide record is missing. Looking up the germline V gene yields CDR1 ENHRY and CDR2 SYGVKD.